This is a list of T cell receptor beta chains from one sample in a study of monozygotic twins with inflammatory bowel disease. Following a re-call of the 5' RACE reads, TCRdb has one entry per CDR3 protein and lacks DNA. The sample yields roughly 150,000 distinct CDR3 sequences, of which the top ten take up 1% to 1.5%. Sequencing was performed on blood. The source of these receptors is a human donor with ulcerative colitis or Crohn's disease, or a healthy co-twin of an affected twin (not recorded which). CDR3s include the opening cysteine and the closing phenylalanine or tryptophan.

V gene	J gene	CDR3 protein
TRBV28	TRBJ2-2	CASHSRDRDAGELFF
TRBV15	TRBJ1-2	CATSRDLGGTKDGYTF
TRBV20-1	TRBJ1-6	CSARDQDEGYSPLHF
TRBV20-1	TRBJ2-6	CSALQGLLPSGANVLTF
TRBV29-1	TRBJ1-2	CSVGQGVTGYTF
TRBV15	TRBJ1-5	CATSRDRGLGNQPQHF
TRBV3-1	TRBJ2-3	CASSRGRADTQYF
TRBV28	TRBJ2-5	CASSLVDPQVETQYF
TRBV28	TRBJ2-7	CASRLGTIYEQYF
TRBV29-1	TRBJ1-2	CSGLETLTGYTF
TRBV5-6	TRBJ2-7	CASSETGTADEQYF
TRBV30	TRBJ2-6	CAWNRGSGANVLTF
TRBV7-2	TRBJ1-3	CASSPTLSSGNTIYF
TRBV20-1	TRBJ2-7	CSASGTSGFSYEQYF
TRBV30	TRBJ2-3	CAWSARGAFGPDTQYF
TRBV20-1	TRBJ1-6	CSAATGAGNSPLHF
TRBV7-3	TRBJ2-7	CASSLNGYEQYF
TRBV7-6	TRBJ2-1	CASRSTSGKTFF
TRBV7-3	TRBJ2-7	CASSLSGHTYEQYF
TRBV7-2	TRBJ2-4	CASSPTRGANMQYF
TRBV11-2	TRBJ2-6	CASSPYYGASGANVLTF
TRBV9	TRBJ1-1	CASSDGRERGSAEAFF
TRBV20-1	TRBJ2-7	CSARDISGRVFYEQYF
TRBV7-9	TRBJ2-1	CTIAESSYNEQFF
TRBV4-3	TRBJ2-1	CASSQDLELAGYNEQFF
TRBV20-1	TRBJ1-6	CSARERGYNSPLHF
TRBV27	TRBJ1-5	CASSLGQGKPQHF
TRBV3-1	TRBJ1-5	CASSQGYRNNQPQHF
TRBV5-1	TRBJ2-1	CASSSAGTSGNEQFF
TRBV7-2	TRBJ1-2	CASSLVVQTGYGYTF
TRBV20-1	TRBJ2-1	CSATRSGYNEQFF
TRBV3-1	TRBJ1-1	CASSPQDRGTEAFF
TRBV12-3/TRBV12-4	TRBJ1-1	CASSPHLNTEAFF
TRBV24-1	TRBJ2-5	CATSLGPGVIQTQYF
TRBV7-3	TRBJ1-2	CASSKTGNGGYTF
TRBV25-1	TRBJ1-6	CASTPPGRHSPLHF
TRBV19	TRBJ2-7	CASSIEAGDREYEQYF
TRBV4-2	TRBJ2-3	CASSLTLGGDTDTQYF
TRBV7-9	TRBJ2-7	CASSQMGGLGDYEQYF
TRBV6-5	TRBJ2-7	CASSSPDRANYEQYF
TRBV18	TRBJ1-5	CASSPLRASDQPQHF
TRBV20-1	TRBJ2-2	CSARGSSTGELFF
TRBV28	TRBJ2-7	CASSRSGAPHEQYF
TRBV10-2	TRBJ1-6	CASSTYNSPLHF
TRBV5-1	TRBJ1-6	CASKRDYNSPLHF
TRBV5-4	TRBJ2-1	CASSDQEASSYNEQFF
TRBV25-1	TRBJ2-7	CASRSGGRNEQYF
TRBV6-5	TRBJ2-7	CASSYSRGIPYEQYF
TRBV20-1	TRBJ2-3	CSARLGDTQYF
TRBV20-1	TRBJ1-1	CSARDIRGNTEAFF
TRBV18	TRBJ1-4	CASSPWTGENEKLFF